The T cell receptor beta chain under discussion was sequenced for a study of T cells in localized non-small cell lung cancer. Study-wide results and caveats: Across samples, adjacent lung featured a median roughly 62 of the top 100 tumor clones. Higher blood T cell density went with longer overall survival. Among the tissues sampled, uninvolved adjacent lung had the highest T cell clonality, above tumor. Sequencing covered just one tumor region, so heterogeneity cannot be ruled out.

Sequencing was performed with immunoSEQ multiplex PCR; in TCRdb, only in-frame clones are kept and a portion is missing. Of about 46,000 clones in the sample, under 90% were seen once. As regards this clone: Its target is not known.

Sequences were derived from peripheral blood mononuclear cells, sampled before any cancer treatment. The clonotype comes from a man aged 40 to 69 with stage III lung adenocarcinoma.

CDR3 sequence: CASSQDAGYLYEQYF. Written as DNA, the CDR3 is TGCGCCAGCAGCCAAGACGCAGGCTACTTGTACGAGCAGTACTTC. The chain recombines TRBV4-1 with TRBJ2-7; D not certain. This CDR3 is built from 15 residues. CDR1 is MGHRA and CDR2 is YSYEKL in the germline V gene. The V gene lost 0 bases and the J gene lost 4 bases, with 13 bases spanning the gap.